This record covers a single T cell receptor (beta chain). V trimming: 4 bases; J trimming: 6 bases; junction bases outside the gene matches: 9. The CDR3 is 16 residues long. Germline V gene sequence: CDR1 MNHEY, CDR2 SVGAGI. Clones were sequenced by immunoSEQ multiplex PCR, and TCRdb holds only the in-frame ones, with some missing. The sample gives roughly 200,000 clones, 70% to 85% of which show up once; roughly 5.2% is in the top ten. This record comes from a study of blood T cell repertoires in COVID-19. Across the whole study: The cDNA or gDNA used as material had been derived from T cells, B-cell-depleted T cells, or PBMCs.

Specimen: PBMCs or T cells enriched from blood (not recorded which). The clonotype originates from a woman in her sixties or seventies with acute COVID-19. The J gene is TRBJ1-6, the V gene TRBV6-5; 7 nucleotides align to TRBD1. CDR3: CASSWGDGQVNSPLHF. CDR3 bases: TGTGCCAGCAGTTGGGGGGATGGACAGGTTAATTCACCCCTCCACTTT.